This is a list of T cell receptor beta chains from one sample in a study of T cell repertoires in cytomegalovirus infection. TCRdb called the reads again in MiXCR, with one record for every CDR3 protein. The sample carries under 200,000 distinct CDR3 sequences, about 28% recorded once. The sample taken for sequencing was PBMCs. Source of these receptors: a human donor in good health (CMV status not recorded). Some clones in this sample may be carry-over from other donors' samples. The CDR3 runs from the conserved cysteine through the conserved F or W. Fields, in order: D gene, J gene, V gene, clone size, CDR3 DNA, CDR3 protein. A D gene is named only where the DNA matches it firmly. Only part of the rows carry a size: once, few, many, or a class if the clone is expanded.

d_call: NA
j_call: TRBJ2-3
v_call: TRBV6-6
clone_size: NA
cdr3_nt: TGTGCCAGCAGTTACTCGGGCAGGCCCGCAGATACGCAGTATTTT
cdr3_aa: CASSYSGRPADTQYF

d_call: TRBD2
j_call: TRBJ2-3
v_call: TRBV12-3/TRBV12-4
clone_size: NA
cdr3_nt: TGTGCCAGCAGTGCGGGGGGTTCAGATACGCAGTATTTT
cdr3_aa: CASSAGGSDTQYF

d_call: TRBD1
j_call: TRBJ2-1
v_call: TRBV4-3
clone_size: few
cdr3_nt: TGCGCCAGCACCCACCGGGACAGGGCCTACAATGAGCAGTTCTTC
cdr3_aa: CASTHRDRAYNEQFF

d_call: TRBD1
j_call: TRBJ2-1
v_call: TRBV6-6
clone_size: NA
cdr3_nt: TGTGCCAGCAGTGGGGGACAGCGTTGGGGCAATGAGCAGTTCTTC
cdr3_aa: CASSGGQRWGNEQFF

d_call: NA
j_call: TRBJ2-7
v_call: TRBV19
clone_size: NA
cdr3_nt: TGTGCCAGTATCGGCCCAAACTACGAGCTGTACTTC
cdr3_aa: CASIGPNYELYF

d_call: NA
j_call: TRBJ1-1
v_call: TRBV7-6
clone_size: NA
cdr3_nt: TGTGCCAGCAGCTTTCCGGGACTGGCTGAAGCTTTCTTT
cdr3_aa: CASSFPGLAEAFF

d_call: NA
j_call: TRBJ1-1
v_call: TRBV20-1
clone_size: once
cdr3_nt: TGCAGTGCTAGAGGCCCGGGGAGGGGCCCGGAGACTGAAGCTTTCTTT
cdr3_aa: CSARGPGRGPETEAFF

d_call: TRBD1
j_call: TRBJ2-7
v_call: TRBV19
clone_size: NA
cdr3_nt: TGTGCCAGTAGTACCCGGGACAGTACCTACGAGCAGTACTTC
cdr3_aa: CASSTRDSTYEQYF

d_call: TRBD1
j_call: TRBJ1-5
v_call: TRBV7-2
clone_size: few
cdr3_nt: TGTGCCAGCAGCTTAGTAGCAGGGGGAACCAATCAGCCCCAGCATTTT
cdr3_aa: CASSLVAGGTNQPQHF

d_call: TRBD1
j_call: TRBJ1-5
v_call: TRBV20-1
clone_size: few
cdr3_nt: TGCAGTGCTGTAACAGGGGGGAATCAGCCCCAGCATTTT
cdr3_aa: CSAVTGGNQPQHF

d_call: NA
j_call: TRBJ1-2
v_call: TRBV29-1
clone_size: few
cdr3_nt: TGCAGCGTTGATGAAGGGGCTGGCTACACCTTC
cdr3_aa: CSVDEGAGYTF

d_call: TRBD1
j_call: TRBJ2-3
v_call: TRBV7-3
clone_size: few
cdr3_nt: TGTGCCAGCAGCTTATGGGACAGGGGAAACACAGATACGCAGTATTTT
cdr3_aa: CASSLWDRGNTDTQYF

d_call: TRBD1
j_call: TRBJ1-5
v_call: TRBV12-3/TRBV12-4
clone_size: NA
cdr3_nt: TGTGCCAGCAGTTTAGGGGACAGTAGCAATCAGCCCCAGCATTTT
cdr3_aa: CASSLGDSSNQPQHF

d_call: NA
j_call: TRBJ1-2
v_call: TRBV20-1
clone_size: NA
cdr3_nt: TGCAGTGCTAGTGTCGGTTCAAGGAATGGGCGCTATGGCTACACCTTC
cdr3_aa: CSASVGSRNGRYGYTF

d_call: NA
j_call: TRBJ1-1
v_call: TRBV7-9
clone_size: NA
cdr3_nt: TGTGCCAGCAGCTTAGCGCCAGGGAGTCCCGAAGCTTTCTTT
cdr3_aa: CASSLAPGSPEAFF

d_call: NA
j_call: TRBJ2-1
v_call: TRBV7-2
clone_size: many
cdr3_nt: TGTGCCAGCAGCTTAGCTCTCCAGAATAATGAGCAGTTCTTC
cdr3_aa: CASSLALQNNEQFF

d_call: NA
j_call: TRBJ2-3
v_call: TRBV11-2
clone_size: NA
cdr3_nt: TGTGCCAGCAGCTTCGGGGGCGGGGCCGATACGCAGTATTTT
cdr3_aa: CASSFGGGADTQYF

d_call: NA
j_call: TRBJ2-1
v_call: TRBV4-1
clone_size: NA
cdr3_nt: TGCGCCAGCAGCCAAGTTGACAGGTCGATGAACAATGAGCAGTTCTTC
cdr3_aa: CASSQVDRSMNNEQFF

d_call: TRBD1
j_call: TRBJ1-5
v_call: TRBV6-6
clone_size: NA
cdr3_nt: TGTGCCAGCAGTTATGGACAGGGGGATAGCAATCAGCCCCAGCATTTT
cdr3_aa: CASSYGQGDSNQPQHF

d_call: NA
j_call: TRBJ1-1
v_call: TRBV10-3
clone_size: NA
cdr3_nt: TGTGCCATCAGTGAGCGGGACATTAACACTGAAGCTTTCTTT
cdr3_aa: CAISERDINTEAFF

d_call: TRBD1
j_call: TRBJ2-1
v_call: TRBV6-1
clone_size: few
cdr3_nt: TGTGCCAGCAGGAACATACAGGGGAAGGAGCAGTTCTTC
cdr3_aa: CASRNIQGKEQFF

d_call: TRBD2
j_call: TRBJ2-3
v_call: TRBV5-1
clone_size: few
cdr3_nt: TGCGCCAGCAGCCAAACCCCGGGACTAGCGGGGGGGAGCACAGATACGCAGTATTTT
cdr3_aa: CASSQTPGLAGGSTDTQYF

d_call: NA
j_call: TRBJ2-7
v_call: TRBV5-8
clone_size: NA
cdr3_nt: TGTGCCAGCAGTCTTGGGGAAAACGAGCAGTACTTC
cdr3_aa: CASSLGENEQYF

d_call: TRBD2
j_call: TRBJ2-2
v_call: TRBV19
clone_size: few
cdr3_nt: TGTGCCAGTAGTTCCCCCGGAGATAGCGGGGGCCCAGGGGAGCTGTTTTTT
cdr3_aa: CASSSPGDSGGPGELFF

d_call: NA
j_call: TRBJ1-4
v_call: TRBV6-2/TRBV6-3
clone_size: few
cdr3_nt: TGTGCCAGCAGTTCGACCGGGACATGGAATGAAAAACTGTTTTTT
cdr3_aa: CASSSTGTWNEKLFF